Listed here are 5 T cell receptor beta chains from one sample, sequenced in a study of blood T cell repertoires in COVID-19. Sequencing used immunoSEQ multiplex PCR; TCRdb keeps in-frame clones, though not all of them. In the table there are 290,000 or so clones, over 75% of which are singletons. The sequencing sample was made of PBMCs or T cells enriched from blood (not recorded which). The receptors were gathered from a young woman who had recovered from COVID-19.

This clone appeared a few times. J is TRBJ1-2 and V is TRBV19; tentatively, D is TRBD1 (6 bases). Germline CDR1 and CDR2: LNHDA and SQIVND (reference sequence). This CDR3 is built from 12 residues. The ends were cut back, 4 bases at V and 8 bases at J, with 11 bases in the middle. This chain's CDR3 is CASSRQGHGYTF. The CDR3 DNA reads TGTGCCAGTAGTAGGCAGGGGCACGGCTACACCTTC.

The chain employs TRBV15 and TRBJ2-1, with TRBD2 matching 8 bases. The length of the CDR3 is 16 residues. Germline CDR1 is LNHNV and CDR2 is YYDKDF (reference sequence). The V segment lost 5 bases and the J segment 9 bases; nucleotides outside the gene matches: 15. The CDR3 DNA sequence: TGTGCCACCAGCTACGAGATAGCGGGGCCGGCACCTGAGCAGTTCTTC. Translation: CATSYEIAGPAPEQFF.

The V gene is TRBV28, the J gene TRBJ1-2, with D perhaps TRBD1 (5 bases). The CDR3 length is 15 residues. Trimming left V 6 bases short and J 5 bases short, with 19 bases between. Germline CDR1 is MDHEN and CDR2 is SYDVKM. The CDR3 spells CASSSPTRQFYGYTF. DNA of the CDR3: TGTGCCAGCAGCTCACCTACGAGACAGTTTTATGGCTACACCTTC.

The rearrangement joins TRBV10-2 to TRBJ1-3; D call uncertain. The germline gives CDR1 WSHSY, CDR2 SAAADI. The CDR3 sequence is 12 residues long. Trimming cost V 8 bases and J 4 bases, with 9 bases left between them. CDR3 DNA sequence: TGCGCCAGCGGAGAGGGAGGAAACACCATATATTTT. Protein sequence: CASGEGGNTIYF.

The V gene is TRBV18, the J gene TRBJ2-1; 9 positions match TRBD1. This CDR3 comprises 15 residues. Trimming at V came to 6 bases and at J to 4 bases, leaving 7 bases not matched to a gene. The V gene's germline CDR1 is KGHSH and CDR2 LQKENI. The CDR3 spells CASSPWTGEYNEQFF. Written as DNA, the CDR3 is TGTGCCAGCTCCCCATGGACAGGGGAGTACAATGAGCAGTTCTTC.